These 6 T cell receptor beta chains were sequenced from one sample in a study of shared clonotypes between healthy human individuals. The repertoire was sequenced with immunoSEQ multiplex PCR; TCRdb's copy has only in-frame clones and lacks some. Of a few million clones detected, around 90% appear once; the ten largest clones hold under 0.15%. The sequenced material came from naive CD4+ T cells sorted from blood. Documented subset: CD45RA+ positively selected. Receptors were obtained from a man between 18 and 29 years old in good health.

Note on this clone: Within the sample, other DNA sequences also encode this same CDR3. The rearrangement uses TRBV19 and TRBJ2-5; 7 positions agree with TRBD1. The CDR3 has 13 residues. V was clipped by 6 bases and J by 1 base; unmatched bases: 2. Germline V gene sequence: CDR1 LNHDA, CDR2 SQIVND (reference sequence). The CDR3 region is CASSRQGQETQYF. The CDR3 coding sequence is TGTGCCAGTAGCCGACAGGGCCAAGAGACCCAGTACTTC.

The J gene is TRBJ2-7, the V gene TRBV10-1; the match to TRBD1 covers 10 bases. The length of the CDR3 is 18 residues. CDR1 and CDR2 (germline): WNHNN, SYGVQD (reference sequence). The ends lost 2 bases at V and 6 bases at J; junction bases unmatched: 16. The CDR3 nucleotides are TGCGCCAGCAGTGAGCAACTCCCCTCCAGGACAGGGGGAATCGAGCAGTACTTC. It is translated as CASSEQLPSRTGGIEQYF.

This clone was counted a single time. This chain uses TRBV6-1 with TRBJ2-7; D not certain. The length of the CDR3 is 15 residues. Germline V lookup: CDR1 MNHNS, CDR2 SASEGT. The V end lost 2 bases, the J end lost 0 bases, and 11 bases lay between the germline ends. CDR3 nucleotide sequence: TGTGCCAGCAGTGAACTTTCTGGGTTCTCCTACGAGCAGTACTTC. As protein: CASSELSGFSYEQYF.

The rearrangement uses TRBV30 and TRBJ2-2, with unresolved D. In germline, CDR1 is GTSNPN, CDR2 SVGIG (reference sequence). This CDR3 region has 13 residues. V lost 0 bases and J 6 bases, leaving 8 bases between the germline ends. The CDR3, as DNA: TGTGCCTGGAGTGTAAACTTTTCCGGGGAGCTGTTTTTT. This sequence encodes CAWSVNFSGELFF.

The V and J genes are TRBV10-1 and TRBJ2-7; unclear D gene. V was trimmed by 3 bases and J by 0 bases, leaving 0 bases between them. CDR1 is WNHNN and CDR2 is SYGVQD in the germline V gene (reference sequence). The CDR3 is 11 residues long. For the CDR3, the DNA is TGCGCCAGCAGTGACTCCTACGAGCAGTACTTC. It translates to CASSDSYEQYF.

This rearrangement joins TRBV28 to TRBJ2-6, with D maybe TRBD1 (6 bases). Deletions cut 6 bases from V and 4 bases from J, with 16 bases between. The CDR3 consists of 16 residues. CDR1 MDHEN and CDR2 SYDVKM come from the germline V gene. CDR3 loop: CASRTPTGTGANVLTF. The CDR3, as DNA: TGTGCCAGCAGGACCCCAACAGGGACAGGGGCCAACGTCCTGACTTTC.